This T cell receptor (beta chain) was sequenced in a study of blood T cells in healthy people across ages. The CDR3 covers 14 residues. With V trimmed by 4 bases and J by 9 bases, 7 bases remained unmatched. It was with a sample-barcoded 5' primer and a J-beta primer mix that a second PCR of roughly 6 to 12 cycles was run. One entry per CDR3 protein, called by TCRdb with MiXCR from the 5' RACE reads. The table includes hundreds of thousands of distinct CDR3 sequences, approximately 59% detected once. Researchers report isolating at least 6 million PBMCs per sample. This receptor was identified in a man aged 60 to 75 in good health. Sequencing was carried out using blood. This chain joins TRBV12-3 or TRBV12-4 and TRBJ2-3, with TRBD2 identical over 10 bases. The CDR3 region has the DNA TGTGCCAGCAGTTCGGGACTAGCGAGGGGGACGCAGTATTTT. Protein: CASSSGLARGTQYF.